This entry lists 27 T cell receptor beta chains sequenced from one sample in a study of T cells after yellow fever vaccination. Each CDR3 protein is one row after TCRdb ran MiXCR on the 5' RACE reads. The top ten hold roughly 3% of the sample, which has under 400,000 distinct CDR3 sequences, approximately 13% seen once. The source was CD4+ T cells sorted from PBMCs, collected 15 days after the yellow fever booster vaccination. These receptors were obtained from a man between 18 and 29 years old who received the YFV17D yellow fever vaccine.

This clonotype has ten or more counts. This chain joins TRBV7-2 and TRBJ1-1; no firm D call. The germline gives CDR1 SGHTA, CDR2 FQGNSA. This CDR3 is built from 14 residues. Trimming took 2 bases from V and 1 from J, leaving 8 bases between them. CDR3 nucleotides: TGTGCCAGCAGCTTAAGGAACCCGAACACTGAAGCTTTCTTT. Protein product: CASSLRNPNTEAFF.

This clonotype was seen only a few times. The J gene is TRBJ1-2, the V gene TRBV5-5, with no clear D. The germline V gene encodes CDR1 SGHKS and CDR2 YYEKEE (reference sequence). The CDR3 consists of 15 residues. Trimming stripped 4 bases from V and 4 bases from J, with 17 bases between. CDR3 protein: CASSRSDPLSYGYTF. CDR3 sequence (DNA): TGTGCCAGCAGCCGCTCGGACCCACTGAGCTATGGCTACACCTTC.

This clonotype appeared a few times. The V call is TRBV20-1, the J call TRBJ2-7; D is possibly TRBD1 or TRBD2 (5 bases each). V dropped 7 bases and J dropped 2 bases, with 15 bases sitting between them. Looked up from germline, CDR1 is DFQATT and CDR2 is SNEGSKA (reference sequence). This CDR3 contains 13 residues. CDR3 loop: CSVTRGTTYEQYV. In nucleotides, the CDR3 is TGCAGTGTTACCCGGGGCACGACCTACGAGCAGTACGTC.

The V call is TRBV7-2, the J call TRBJ2-7; 16 bases are a match to TRBD2. The CDR3 is made up of 17 amino acids. Per germline, CDR1 SGHTA and CDR2 FQGNSA. Trimming at V came to 5 bases and at J to 7 bases, leaving 11 bases not matched to a gene. The CDR3 DNA reads TGTGCCAGCAGCCCGCTCCCGGGACTAGCGGGGGGGCGGGAGCAGTACTTC. It specifies CASSPLPGLAGGREQYF.

This sequence joins TRBV20-1 and TRBJ2-5; either TRBD1 or TRBD2 may supply D (6 bases each). V was pared by 2 bases and J by 7 bases, with 14 bases between. Germline V gene sequence: CDR1 DFQATT, CDR2 SNEGSKA (reference sequence). This CDR3 is 13 amino acids long. This CDR3 is CSARRGVHWTQYF. CDR3 in DNA: TGCAGTGCTAGAAGGGGGGTACATTGGACCCAGTACTTC.

This clonotype was observed a handful of times. Here the CDR3 DNA reads TGTGCCACCAGTGATCGACGACAGGGGACGGTCGAGGAGCAGTTCTTC. It specifies CATSDRRQGTVEEQFF. The chain joins TRBV24-1 to TRBJ2-1; TRBD1 matches at 8 bases. Germline lookup yields CDR1 KGHDR and CDR2 SFDVKD. The V and J ends lost 3 bases and 10 bases, in that order; junction bases with no gene match: 13. The CDR3 has 16 residues.

This clonotype came up a few times. The rearrangement uses TRBV18 and TRBJ2-7; 7 positions agree with TRBD1. V dropped 6 bases and J dropped 3; count of bases not matched to a gene: 8. CDR1 KGHSH and CDR2 LQKENI come from the germline V gene. The CDR3 runs to 14 residues. CDR3 in DNA: TGTGCCAGCTCCCAGACAGGGTACGGCTACGAGCAGTACGTC. Translation gives CASSQTGYGYEQYV.

CDR3 residues: CASSGRLTTFTDTQYF. In nucleotides, the CDR3 is TGTGCCAGTAGTGGCAGGCTGACAACCTTCACAGATACGCAGTATTTT. The rearrangement joins TRBV19 to TRBJ2-3, with no clear D. V lost 5 bases to trimming and J lost 2 bases, with 17 bases between them. This CDR3 is 16 amino acids long. Germline V CDR1 and CDR2: LNHDA, SQIVND (reference sequence).

V is TRBV7-9 and J is TRBJ2-1; 14 nucleotides match TRBD2. Unmatched junction bases numbered 5, after V lost 3 bases and J lost 4 bases. Germline V gives CDR1 SEHNR, CDR2 FQNEAQ (reference sequence). The CDR3 loop spans 17 amino acids. The CDR3 reads CASSFIRTSGGYNEQFF. Written as DNA, the CDR3 is TGTGCCAGCAGCTTTATCCGGACTAGCGGGGGGTACAATGAGCAGTTCTTC.

The chain joins TRBV27 to TRBJ1-3; D is uncertain. The germline V gene has CDR1 MNHEY and CDR2 SMNVEV (reference sequence). V was pared by 6 bases and J by 2 bases, with 14 bases between. This CDR3 is 15 amino acids long. The CDR3 DNA follows: TGTGCCAGCAGACATTCCACAGAGGCTGGAAACACCATATATTTT. Residues: CASRHSTEAGNTIYF.

In this sample, this clonotype turned up a few times. This sequence joins TRBV20-1 and TRBJ2-7, with TRBD1 matching over 7 bases. The V gene's germline CDR1 is DFQATT and CDR2 SNEGSKA (reference sequence). The CDR3 is 13 residues long. As DNA, the CDR3 is TGCAGCGCCGCCAGGGACAGATCCTACGAGCAGTACTTC. Its protein product is CSAARDRSYEQYF.

V and J are TRBV20-1 and TRBJ2-1; 8 bases are a match to TRBD2. The trim removed 3 bases at V and 2 bases at J, leaving 0 bases unmatched. CDR1 DFQATT and CDR2 SNEGSKA come from the germline V gene (reference sequence). This CDR3 has 13 residues. In DNA, the CDR3 is TGCAGTGCTAGCGGGGGGGCCTACAATGAGCAGTTCTTC. Protein: CSASGGAYNEQFF.

The J gene is TRBJ2-7, the V gene TRBV11-3, with TRBD1 identical over 7 bases. There are 12 residues in the CDR3. Germline-derived CDR1 and CDR2 are SGHNT and YENEEA. The J segment lost 7 bases and the V segment lost 6 bases, leaving 6 bases of the junction unmatched. Written as DNA, the CDR3 is TGTGCCAGCAGTAAACAGGGGCAGGAGCAGTACTTC. Residues: CASSKQGQEQYF.

This clonotype has a handful of counts. The chain combines TRBV3-1 with TRBJ2-7; TRBD1 aligns across 9 bases. V lost 3 bases and J lost 7; bases outside the gene matches: 13. CDR3 size: 16 residues. CDR1 and CDR2 (germline): LGHDT, YNNKEL (reference sequence). CDR3: CASSHRTGEPFGEQYF. DNA of the CDR3: TGTGCCAGCAGCCACAGGACAGGGGAACCCTTTGGGGAGCAGTACTTC.

The J gene is TRBJ2-3, the V gene TRBV7-6, with D perhaps TRBD1 or TRBD2 (5 bases each). V was shortened by 5 bases and J by 4 bases, with 10 bases between the two germline ends. CDR1 and CDR2 from the germline V gene are SGHVS and FNYEAQ. The CDR3 totals 13 residues. The CDR3 is CASSMGDPDTQYF. DNA for the CDR3: TGTGCCAGCAGCATGGGGGATCCAGATACGCAGTATTTT. The whole variable domain, remainder taken from reference TRBV7-6 and TRBJ2-3, is GAGVSQSPRYKVTKRGQDVALRCDPISGHVSLYWYRQALGQGPEFLTYFNYEAQQDKSGLPNDRFSAERPEGSISTLTIQRTEQRDSAMYRCASSMGDPDTQYFGPGTRLTVL.

This clonotype has only a few counts. The rearrangement links TRBV4-3 to TRBJ2-1; 9 bases line up with TRBD2. The germline CDR1 and CDR2 sequences are LGHNA and YSLEER. The length of the CDR3 is 14 residues. J gave up 13 bases and V 0 bases, and 7 bases lay outside the gene matches. The CDR3 DNA sequence: TGCGCCAGCAGCCAAGATTGGGGTAGCGGGGGCCAGTTCTTC. This codes for CASSQDWGSGGQFF.

The chain is built from TRBV5-1 and TRBJ2-7; D call uncertain. Germline lookup yields CDR1 SGHRS and CDR2 YFSETQ. The V end lost 0 bases, the J end lost 4 bases, and 11 bases lay between the germline ends. The CDR3 length is 14 residues. CDR3 in amino acids: CASSLGTLGYEQYF. The CDR3 coding sequence is TGCGCCAGCAGCTTGGGGACCTTGGGGTACGAGCAGTACTTC.

This clonotype was counted a few times. The rearrangement links TRBV9 to TRBJ1-6; D not resolved. Germline assignment: CDR1 SGDLS and CDR2 YYNGEE. The CDR3 is made up of 16 amino acids. V was trimmed by 4 bases and J by 6 bases, leaving 17 bases between them. This CDR3 reads CASSPQDKGFNSPLHF. The CDR3 region has the DNA TGTGCCAGCAGCCCTCAAGACAAGGGTTTTAATTCACCCCTCCACTTT.

This clonotype was picked up many times. The gene calls are TRBV4-2 and TRBJ2-3; 8 bases are a match to TRBD1. Germline V CDR1 and CDR2: LGHNA, YNFKEQ. The CDR3 is 16 amino acids. Trimming at V came to 4 bases and at J to 1 base, leaving 7 bases not matched to a gene. DNA of the CDR3: TGTGCCAGCAGCCTCCAAACAGGGGGACGCACAGATACGCAGTATTTT. Translating it yields CASSLQTGGRTDTQYF.

This clonotype was observed a handful of times. This chain links TRBV6-4 with TRBJ1-1; no definite D call. V lost 5 bases, J lost 5 bases, and 15 bases lay in between. From germline, CDR1 is MRHNA and CDR2 SNTAGT. The CDR3 loop spans 14 amino acids. Written as DNA, the CDR3 is TGTGCCAGCAGTAGGAACTCCGGAGAAACTGAAGCTTTCTTT. The encoded protein is CASSRNSGETEAFF.

This clonotype has a handful of counts. This chain connects TRBV20-1 to TRBJ2-2, with TRBD1 matching 10 bases. Germline values: CDR1 DFQATT, CDR2 SNEGSKA (reference sequence). CDR3 length: 14 residues. The V gene end was trimmed by 6 bases and the J gene end by 5 bases; junction bases not matched to a gene: 6. The CDR3 reads CSAQWTGGTGELFF. CDR3 sequence (DNA): TGCAGTGCCCAGTGGACAGGGGGAACCGGGGAGCTGTTTTTT.

The genes are TRBV7-8 and TRBJ1-1; D possibly corresponds to TRBD1 (5 bases). CDR3 length: 17 amino acids. Trimming removed 2 bases at V and 0 bases at J, with 16 bases between. Germline CDR1 reads SGHVS; CDR2 reads FQNEAQ. The DNA for the CDR3 is TGTGCCAGCAGCTTACCCCAGGGCGCAGGGCTGAACACTGAAGCTTTCTTT. This translates into CASSLPQGAGLNTEAFF. The whole variable domain, filled in from reference TRBV7-8 and TRBJ1-1, reads GAGVSQSPRYKVAKRGQDVALRCDPISGHVSLFWYQQALGQGPEFLTYFQNEAQLDKSGLPSDRFFAERPEGSVSTLKIQRTQQEDSAVYLCASSLPQGAGLNTEAFFGQGTRLTVV.

As DNA, the CDR3 is TGTGCCAGCAGCTTTTTGGGACAGGGGGTCTACGAGCAGTACTTC. It encodes CASSFLGQGVYEQYF. The chain links TRBV5-5 to TRBJ2-7; TRBD1 matches 11 bases. This CDR3 comprises 15 residues. The J segment lost 3 bases and the V segment lost 2 bases, leaving 4 bases of the junction unmatched. Germline V CDR1 and CDR2: SGHKS, YYEKEE (reference sequence).

V usage is TRBV7-2 and J usage is TRBJ1-5; D is ambiguous. V dropped 4 bases and J dropped 3 bases, with 7 bases sitting between them. The CDR3 sequence is 13 residues long. Germline V gene sequence: CDR1 SGHTA, CDR2 FQGNSA. CDR3: CASSSWNNQPQHF. In DNA form, the CDR3 reads TGTGCCAGCAGCTCCTGGAACAATCAGCCCCAGCATTTT.

As regards this clonotype: Just one base apart from a much larger clone, this may be a read error. The V and J genes are TRBV5-1 and TRBJ1-1; 7 bases are shared with TRBD1. V was pared by 3 bases and J by 4 bases, with 3 bases of the junction left unmatched. Germline CDR1 and CDR2: SGHRS and YFSETQ. CDR3 length: 13 amino acids. The CDR3, as DNA: TGCGCCAGCAGCTCTTCAGGGGGCACTGAAGCTTTCTTT. Its protein product is CASSSSGGTEAFF.

J is TRBJ1-2 and V is TRBV9, with D possibly TRBD1 on 5 matching bases. Per the germline V gene, CDR1 is SGDLS and CDR2 is YYNGEE. V dropped 0 bases and J dropped 5 bases, with 17 bases sitting between them. This CDR3 is built from 16 residues. Here the CDR3 DNA reads TGTGCCAGCAGCGTAGCTCCGGACACCACGGGATATGGCTACACCTTC. Its protein is CASSVAPDTTGYGYTF.

This clonotype appeared many times. This chain joins TRBV12-3 or TRBV12-4 and TRBJ2-7; possible D gene TRBD2, 6 bases. The CDR3 contains 14 residues. Between the trimmed V and J ends, which lost 3 bases and 0 bases, there was a span of 9 bases. The CDR3 nucleotides read TGTGCCAGCAGTTTGGAGGGGAGCTCCTACGAGCAGTACTTC. It yields the protein CASSLEGSSYEQYF.